The clone carrying this TCR beta chain is judged medium-sized (0.01 to 0.1%). The source of the sample is a study of spatial heterogeneity in lung cancer. The overall study: Consistent detection of more beta-chain than alpha-chain sequences was observed. Raw sequencing reads included, on average, more than eight appearances of each unique TCR and UMI combination.

Every TCR cDNA molecule bore its own unique molecular identifier. MiXCR, applied by TCRdb to the 5' RACE reads, yields one record per CDR3 protein. The table records a few thousand distinct CDR3 sequences, around 16% of them present only once. CDR1 is SGHRS and CDR2 is YFSETQ in the germline V gene. V was shortened by 5 bases and J by 0 bases, with 11 bases between the two germline ends. This CDR3 is built from 14 residues. The sample's time point: sample taken at primary tumor resection. Tumor, nontumor lung or frozen PBMC supplied whole RNA, sequenced without sorting. Patients with untreated early-stage non-small cell lung cancer, numbering 72, were the donors.

The specimen was normal lung tissue next to the tumor, collected at surgery. The chain recombines TRBV5-1 with TRBJ1-1; D not certain. This TCR derives from a male donor with early-stage non-small cell lung cancer. This chain's CDR3 is CASRDRHMNTEAFF. In DNA, the CDR3 is TGCGCCAGCAGGGATCGACACATGAACACTGAAGCTTTCTTT. Supplemented by reference TRBV5-1 and TRBJ1-1, the full variable domain reads KAGVTQTPRYLIKTRGQQVTLSCSPISGHRSVSWYQQTPGQGLQFLFEYFSETQRNKGNFPGRFSGRQFSNSRSEMNVSTLELGDSALYLCASRDRHMNTEAFFGQGTRLTVV.